Below, 10 T cell receptor beta chains from the same sample are listed, as sequenced in a study of shared clonotypes between healthy human individuals. Assay: immunoSEQ multiplex PCR; the TCRdb copy retains only in-frame clones and omits some. Here the sample spans around 2,000,000 clones, roughly 96% being singletons. Sequencing used naive CD4+ T cells sorted from blood. Documented subset: CD45RA+ positively selected. These receptor sequences come from a man younger than 30 in good health.

This clone occurred once. This chain uses TRBV2 with TRBJ1-1, with D tentatively TRBD1 (5 bases). CDR1 and CDR2 (germline): SNHLY, FYNNEI. The CDR3 length is 16 residues. The V and J ends lost 3 bases and 0 bases respectively, with 14 bases between them. The DNA for the CDR3 is TGTGCCAGCAGTGACGGTCTGGGCAGGGTGAACACTGAAGCTTTCTTT. It codes for CASSDGLGRVNTEAFF.

In DNA, the CDR3 is TGTGCCAGCAGCTTACCAGAGGGCTACCAAGAGACCCAGTACTTC. This sequence encodes CASSLPEGYQETQYF. The chain is built from TRBV7-9 and TRBJ2-5, with D maybe TRBD2 (5 bases). The germline CDR1 and CDR2 sequences are SEHNR and FQNEAQ (reference sequence). V was pared by 2 bases and J by 0 bases, with 10 bases between. CDR3 length: 15 residues.

This chain uses TRBV6-1 with TRBJ2-1; 8 bases are a match to TRBD2. V was pared by 4 bases and J by 5 bases, with 7 bases of the junction left unmatched. The CDR3 spans 15 residues. Germline loops: CDR1 MNHNS, CDR2 SASEGT. The CDR3 sequence: CASSVFSGANNEQFF. CDR3 bases: TGTGCCAGCAGTGTCTTTAGCGGGGCAAACAATGAGCAGTTCTTC.

V is TRBV11-2 and J is TRBJ2-7, with D possibly being TRBD1 or TRBD2 (5 bases each). Trimming removed 1 base from V and 4 bases from J, with 8 bases in between. The CDR3 totals 13 residues. Per the germline V gene, CDR1 is SGHAT and CDR2 is FQNNGV. DNA of the CDR3: TGTGCCAGCAGCTTAGGGGACCAGTACGAGCAGTACTTC. Translated, it gives CASSLGDQYEQYF.

The V gene is TRBV5-5, the J gene TRBJ2-7; no clear D. The CDR3 has 15 residues. Germline CDR1 reads SGHKS; CDR2 reads YYEKEE (reference sequence). V was clipped by 0 bases and J by 4 bases, with 14 bases between them. The CDR3 DNA sequence: TGTGCCAGCAGCTTGGCCCCCGGACCGCAATACGAGCAGTACTTC. Amino acids: CASSLAPGPQYEQYF.

Written as DNA, the CDR3 is TGTGCCGGACAGGGTGGGTACAATGAGCAGTTCTTC. The encoded protein is CAGQGGYNEQFF. The rearrangement joins TRBV30 to TRBJ2-1; 8 bases are a match to TRBD1. CDR1 is GTSNPN and CDR2 is SVGIG in the germline V gene (reference sequence). The CDR3 spans 12 residues. V dropped 8 bases and J dropped 4; count of bases not matched to a gene: 4.

In its sample, this clone was seen once. CDR3 protein: CASSEGHLSNQPQHF. The CDR3 nucleotides read TGCGCCAGCAGCGAGGGACACCTTAGCAATCAGCCCCAGCATTTT. V gene TRBV5-1 combines with J gene TRBJ1-5; tentatively, D is TRBD1 (6 bases). V lost 4 bases and J lost 0, with 11 bases in between. This CDR3 spans 15 amino acids. Per germline, CDR1 SGHRS and CDR2 YFSETQ.

The CDR3, as DNA: TGTGCCAGCACCGTCCTGAACGAGCAGTACTTC. Translating it yields CASTVLNEQYF. This chain connects TRBV2 to TRBJ2-7; D remains unclear. This CDR3 comprises 11 residues. CDR1 is SNHLY, CDR2 FYNNEI, per germline. V gave up 7 bases and J gave up 5 bases, with 9 bases separating them.

The V gene is TRBV7-2, the J gene TRBJ2-7; tentative D call: TRBD1 (5 bases). Trimming took 5 bases from V and 3 from J, leaving 14 bases between them. The germline V gene has CDR1 SGHTA and CDR2 FQGNSA. CDR3 length equals 14 residues. CDR3 protein: CASSQQVNLYEQYF. In DNA, the CDR3 is TGTGCCAGCAGCCAACAGGTGAACCTCTACGAGCAGTACTTC.

The genes are TRBV5-1 and TRBJ1-1, with a possible D match to TRBD1 (5 bases). CDR1 SGHRS and CDR2 YFSETQ come from the germline V gene. CDR3 size: 13 residues. Trimming cost V 4 bases and J 4 bases, with 11 bases left between them. CDR3 sequence reads: CASSTSGSTEAFF. The CDR3 DNA sequence: TGCGCCAGCAGCACCTCAGGGAGCACTGAAGCTTTCTTT.